These T cell receptor beta chains were read from a single sample in a study of PD-L1 blockade in urothelial cancer. Sequencing was performed with immunoSEQ multiplex PCR; in TCRdb, only in-frame clones are kept and a portion is missing. In the table there are around 80,000 clones, about 85% of which are singletons. The sample in question was PBMCs, obtained around atezolizumab (anti-PD-L1) treatment. The receptor source for this set is a woman aged 70-85 years with urothelial cancer. Both conserved end residues are part of each CDR3. Each record gives: clone size, J gene, V gene, D gene, CDR3 protein, CDR3 DNA. The D gene is left open where the match is weak. Expanded clones are given a class, and other clones once, few, many or no size at all.

-,TRBJ1-2,TRBV2,TRBD1,CASSATGVGYGYTF,TGTGCCAGCAGCGCAACAGGGGTTGGCTATGGCTACACCTTC
-,TRBJ1-5,TRBV19,-,CASSNGLGSNQPQHF,TGTGCCAGTAGTAACGGCCTCGGGAGCAATCAGCCCCAGCATTTT
-,TRBJ2-2,TRBV30,-,CAWKSGVGPGELFF,TGTGCCTGGAAATCGGGAGTGGGTCCCGGGGAGCTGTTTTTT
-,TRBJ1-2,TRBV19,-,CASSIPPFGGYTF,TGTGCCAGTAGTATCCCCCCTTTCGGTGGCTACACCTTC
-,TRBJ2-2,TRBV19,TRBD2,CASSKGTSAGELFF,TGTGCCAGTAGTAAAGGGACTAGCGCCGGGGAGCTGTTTTTT
once,TRBJ1-1,TRBV7-9,-,CASSLDRTEAFF,TGTGCCAGCAGCTTAGACAGGACGGAAGCTTTCTTT
-,TRBJ2-2,TRBV15,TRBD2,CATSRGGLAMNTGELFF,TGTGCCACCAGCAGAGGGGGACTAGCGATGAACACCGGGGAGCTGTTTTTT
-,TRBJ2-7,TRBV5-1,TRBD1,CASSWGQGASIYEQYF,TGCGCCAGCAGCTGGGGACAGGGGGCTTCAATCTACGAGCAGTACTTC
-,TRBJ1-2,TRBV7-2,-,CASSLGWTFRGYTF,TGTGCCAGCAGCTTAGGATGGACTTTTAGGGGCTACACCTTC
-,TRBJ1-5,TRBV4-2,-,CASSQEGDENQPQHF,TGTGCCAGCAGCCAAGAAGGGGATGAAAATCAGCCCCAGCATTTT
-,TRBJ1-2,TRBV6-5,TRBD1,CASSYDGTGSGYTF,TGTGCCAGCAGTTACGACGGGACAGGGAGCGGCTACACCTTC
-,TRBJ1-2,TRBV7-9,TRBD1,CASSFDRAGGYTF,TGTGCCAGCAGCTTCGACAGGGCCGGTGGCTACACCTTC
once,TRBJ2-4,TRBV6-5,TRBD1,CASRTQGAGDIQYF,TGTGCCAGCAGGACCCAGGGGGCCGGGGACATTCAGTACTTC
once,TRBJ2-5,TRBV30,-,CACSATGSEGETQYF,TGTGCCTGCTCTGCGACAGGTTCGGAAGGAGAGACCCAGTACTTC
-,TRBJ2-2,TRBV27,TRBD2,CASSLHLAGGTGELFF,TGTGCCAGCAGTTTACACCTAGCGGGGGGCACCGGGGAGCTGTTTTTT
-,TRBJ1-6,TRBV29-1,TRBD1,CSARQGDNSPLHF,TGCAGCGCCAGACAGGGCGATAATTCACCCCTCCACTTT
few,TRBJ2-7,TRBV13,-,CASSGPPMSSYEQYF,TGTGCCAGCAGCGGGCCCCCTATGAGCTCCTACGAGCAGTACTTC
once,TRBJ1-1,TRBV5-5,TRBD1,CASSLDLRGPGETEAFF,TGTGCCAGCAGCTTGGACCTCAGGGGGCCGGGTGAGACTGAAGCTTTCTTT
-,TRBJ1-5,TRBV18,-,CASSPQPPGLSNQPQHF,TGTGCCAGCTCACCACAGCCTCCGGGACTGAGCAATCAGCCCCAGCATTTT
few,TRBJ1-1,TRBV5-1,-,CASSFSMNTEAFF,TGCGCCAGCAGCTTTTCTATGAACACTGAAGCTTTCTTT
few,TRBJ2-7,TRBV18,TRBD1,CASSRDRGVSYEQYF,TGTGCCAGCTCACGGGACAGGGGAGTCTCCTACGAGCAGTACTTC
-,TRBJ1-3,TRBV4-2,-,CASSQEVRLLSGNTIYF,TGTGCCAGCAGCCAAGAGGTGAGGCTCCTCTCTGGAAACACCATATATTTT
-,TRBJ2-3,TRBV9,-,CASSVNLPTDTQYF,TGTGCCAGCAGCGTAAACCTACCCACAGATACGCAGTATTTT
-,TRBJ2-7,TRBV14,-,CASSRAGTPSYEQYF,TGTGCCAGCAGCAGGGCCGGGACACCATCCTACGAGCAGTACTTC
-,TRBJ2-1,TRBV9,-,CASSVASIYNEQFF,TGTGCCAGCAGCGTAGCGTCTATCTACAATGAGCAGTTCTTC
few,TRBJ2-1,TRBV19,TRBD2,CASSTSGGSYNEQFF,TGTGCCAGTAGCACTAGCGGGGGTTCCTACAATGAGCAGTTCTTC
-,TRBJ1-5,TRBV6-1,-,CASSGRGGESNQPQHF,TGTGCCAGCAGTGGAAGAGGGGGGGAAAGCAATCAGCCCCAGCATTTT
-,TRBJ1-2,TRBV20-1,-,CSGKGNYGYTF,TGCAGTGGCAAGGGGAACTATGGCTACACCTTC
-,TRBJ1-3,TRBV15,-,CATSRDPGPGNTIYF,TGTGCCACCAGCAGAGATCCAGGGCCTGGAAACACCATATATTTT
-,TRBJ2-1,TRBV19,-,CASSIGANEQFF,TGTGCCAGTAGTATAGGAGCGAATGAGCAGTTCTTC
-,TRBJ2-2,TRBV29-1,-,CSVEGSVNTGELFF,TGCAGCGTTGAAGGGTCGGTTAACACCGGGGAGCTGTTTTTT
-,TRBJ2-2,TRBV5-5,-,CASSLVQSTGELFF,TGTGCCAGCAGCTTGGTACAGTCCACCGGGGAGCTGTTTTTT
-,TRBJ2-3,TRBV2,TRBD2,CASSRPGTSGSRTDTQYF,TGTGCCAGCAGTCGTCCCGGGACTAGCGGTAGTCGCACAGATACGCAGTATTTT
-,TRBJ2-3,TRBV7-6,-,CASSLDLGGGFADTQYF,TGTGCCAGCAGCTTAGATCTTGGAGGGGGCTTTGCGGATACGCAGTATTTT
-,TRBJ2-7,TRBV5-6,-,CASSSWSRTGPYEQYF,TGTGCCAGCAGCTCATGGTCACGTACAGGCCCCTACGAGCAGTACTTC
few,TRBJ2-1,TRBV27,TRBD2,CASSLVRETYNEQFF,TGTGCCAGCAGTTTAGTGCGGGAGACCTACAATGAGCAGTTCTTC
-,TRBJ2-3,TRBV19,-,CASSIQGSDTQYF,TGTGCCAGTAGTATTCAGGGTTCCGATACGCAGTATTTT
-,TRBJ1-1,TRBV7-9,-,CASSLGRGNTEAFF,TGTGCCAGCAGCTTAGGGCGGGGGAACACTGAAGCTTTCTTT
-,TRBJ2-2,TRBV18,TRBD1,CASSAPGQEVTGELFF,TGTGCCAGCTCGGCACCGGGACAGGAGGTTACCGGGGAGCTGTTTTTT
-,TRBJ2-5,TRBV5-1,TRBD2,CASSLNTRGWGGPQETQYF,TGCGCCAGCAGCTTGAACACACGCGGTTGGGGAGGGCCACAAGAGACCCAGTACTTC